This TCR beta chain came from a study of CXCR3-negative and CXCR3-positive naive CD8 T cells. Researchers prepared the TRB cDNA libraries using 5' RACE with UMI labels. TCRdb re-called the 5' RACE reads and catalogs CDR3 proteins one per entry, DNA excluded. The listing contains 3,800 or so distinct CDR3 sequences. This clonotype shows up as medium-sized by frequency. CDR3 length: 11 residues. CDR1 is SQVTM, CDR2 ANQGSEA, per germline. Sequencing was performed on naive CXCR3- CD8+ T cells from blood. Subset defined: CD45RO-CCR7+CD27+CD95- naive CD8+ T cells lacking CXCR3 (TNR3-). The sequence came from a human donor in good health. Some clones in this sample may be carry-over from other donors' samples. The chain is built from TRBV29-1 and TRBJ1-2. The CDR3 loop reads CSVPREGGYTF.